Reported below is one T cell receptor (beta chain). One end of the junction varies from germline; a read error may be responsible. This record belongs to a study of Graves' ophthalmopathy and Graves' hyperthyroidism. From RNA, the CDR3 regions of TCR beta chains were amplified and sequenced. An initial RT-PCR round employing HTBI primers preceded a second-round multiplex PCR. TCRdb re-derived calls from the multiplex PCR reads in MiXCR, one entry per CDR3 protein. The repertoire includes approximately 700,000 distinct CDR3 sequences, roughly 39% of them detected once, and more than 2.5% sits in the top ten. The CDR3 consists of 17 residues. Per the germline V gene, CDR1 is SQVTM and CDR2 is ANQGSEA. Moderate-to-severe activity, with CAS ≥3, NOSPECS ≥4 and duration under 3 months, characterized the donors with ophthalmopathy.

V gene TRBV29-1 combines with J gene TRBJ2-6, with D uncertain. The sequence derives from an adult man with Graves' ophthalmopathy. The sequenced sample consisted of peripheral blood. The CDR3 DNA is TGCAGCGTTGAAGAAAGGCACAGTGGTTTAGTGGCCAACGTTCTGACTTTC. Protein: CSVEERHSGLVANVLTF.